The next 7 T cell receptor beta chains were all read from a single sample in a study of CD8 T cells in ankylosing spondylitis. TCRdb re-derived calls from the 5' RACE reads in MiXCR, one entry per CDR3 protein. Among 180,000 or so distinct CDR3 sequences listed, about 9.9% were seen once. Sequencing was performed on blood, either unsorted or a sorted T cell fraction (not recorded which). These receptors were taken from a male donor with ankylosing spondylitis or in good health (not recorded which).

This clonotype was counted many times. The rearrangement uses TRBV5-6 and TRBJ2-3; 10 bases line up with TRBD1. This CDR3 contains 16 residues. With 3 bases clipped from V and 2 bases from J, the junction kept 6 bases outside the gene matches. The germline gives CDR1 SGHDT, CDR2 YYEEEE. The CDR3 coding sequence is TGTGCCAGCAGCTCCGGGACAGGGGCCGACACAGATACGCAGTATTTT. Amino acids: CASSSGTGADTDTQYF.

At least ten counts were recorded for this clonotype. The chain links TRBV28 to TRBJ1-6, with TRBD1 matching over 9 bases. CDR1 is MDHEN, CDR2 SYDVKM, per germline. CDR3 length: 14 amino acids. After removal of 6 bases from V and 10 bases from J, the junction contained 7 bases not matched to a gene. In DNA form, the CDR3 reads TGTGCCAGCAGGAATACAGGGGGCTGGTCACCCCTCCACTTT. Protein sequence: CASRNTGGWSPLHF.

At least ten counts were recorded for this clonotype. The CDR3 loop reads CSAEHGNYEQYF. CDR3 nucleotide sequence: TGCAGTGCCGAACACGGTAACTACGAGCAGTACTTC. J is TRBJ2-7 and V is TRBV20-1; D is unresolved. CDR3 length equals 12 residues. Trimming took off 6 bases at V and 3 bases at J, with 12 bases between the two ends. Germline loops: CDR1 DFQATT, CDR2 SNEGSKA (reference sequence).

Many counts were recorded for this clonotype. The J gene is TRBJ2-5, the V gene TRBV10-2, with D possibly TRBD2 on 5 matching bases. Trimming removed 4 bases from V and 3 bases from J, with 9 bases in between. In germline, CDR1 is WSHSY, CDR2 SAAADI. This CDR3 is 13 amino acids long. As DNA, the CDR3 is TGCGCCAGCAGTGGGCTAGCCGAAGAGACCCAGTACTTC. This codes for CASSGLAEETQYF.

This clonotype was found once. This may be a read error: a much more frequent sequence differs by one nucleotide. This chain connects TRBV27 to TRBJ2-3, with D possibly TRBD2 on 6 matching bases. Per the germline V gene, CDR1 is MNHEY and CDR2 is SMNVEV (reference sequence). The CDR3 consists of 16 residues. In nucleotides, the CDR3 is TGTGCCAGCAGCTCCGGGAGCAGGTCGAGCACAGCTACGCAGTATTTT. As protein: CASSSGSRSSTATQYF.

CDR3 in amino acids: CASRQTSETQYF. In nucleotides, the CDR3 is TGTGCCAGCAGACAAACCTCCGAGACCCAGTACTTC. V and J are TRBV12-3 or TRBV12-4 and TRBJ2-5; unclear D gene. The CDR3 length is 12 residues. V gave up 6 bases and J gave up 5 bases, with 10 bases separating them.

In this sample, this clonotype turned up many times. The chain uses TRBV7-2 and TRBJ2-7, with 7 nucleotides matching TRBD1. J was trimmed by 6 bases and V by 3 bases; bases with no gene match: 8. The germline V gene encodes CDR1 SGHTA and CDR2 FQGNSA. The CDR3 consists of 14 residues. The CDR3 DNA sequence: TGTGCCAGCAGCTTGGGAACCTGGACAGGCGAGCAGTACTTC. The encoded protein is CASSLGTWTGEQYF.